This entry is about one T cell receptor (beta chain). The sample is drawn from a study of PD-L1 blockade in urothelial cancer. Profiling relied on immunoSEQ multiplex PCR, and the TCRdb table lists in-frame clones only, not all of them. The sample carries roughly 63,000 clones, approximately 80% recorded once. V lost 9 bases, J lost 4 bases, and 16 bases lay in between. Per the germline V gene, CDR1 is MNHEY and CDR2 is SVGAGI. The CDR3 loop spans 14 amino acids. Noted time point: pretreatment peripheral blood. The source of this sequence is a man between 65 and 85 years old with urothelial cancer. The J gene is TRBJ2-1, the V gene TRBV6-5; TRBD1 might be the D (6 bases). Sequenced material: PBMCs, taken around atezolizumab (anti-PD-L1) treatment. The CDR3 DNA reads as TGTGCCAGTTCTCAGGGGTCGGAGTACAATGAGCAGTTCTTC. Its protein product is CASSQGSEYNEQFF.